A single TCR beta chain is shown here with its context. The antigen remains unidentified. Primers for the PCR totalled 60 Vbeta and 13 Jbeta. TCRdb's copy holds only in-frame clones and misses some; the assay was immunoSEQ multiplex PCR. Here the sample spans under 55,000 clones, 60% to 75% being singletons. This entry is derived from a study of cytomegalovirus exposure and HLA in healthy donors. V gave up 0 bases and J gave up 2 bases, with 8 bases separating them. Germline V CDR1 and CDR2: SGHRS, YFSETQ. CDR3 length: 14 residues. Study-wide results and caveats: There was a cluster of highly shared sequence variants that was likely a sequencing artifact.

The chain joins TRBV5-1 to TRBJ2-5, with D tentatively TRBD1 (5 bases). The TCR comes from a woman in her forties or fifties in good health and CMV-seronegative. The specimen was PBMCs. The CDR3 sequence: CASSLGTLQETQYF. DNA of the CDR3: TGCGCCAGCAGCTTGGGGACACTACAAGAGACCCAGTACTTC.